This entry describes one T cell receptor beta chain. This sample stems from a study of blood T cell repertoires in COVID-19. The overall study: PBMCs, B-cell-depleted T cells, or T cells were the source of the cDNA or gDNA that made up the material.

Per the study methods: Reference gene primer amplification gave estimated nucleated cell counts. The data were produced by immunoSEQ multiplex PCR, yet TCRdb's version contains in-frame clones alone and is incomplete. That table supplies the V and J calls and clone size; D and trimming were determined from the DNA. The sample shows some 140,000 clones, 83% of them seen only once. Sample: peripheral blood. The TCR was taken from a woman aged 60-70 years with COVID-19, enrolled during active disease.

The CDR3 DNA is TGTGCCAGCAGCGTAGATTTGGGGAGGACTGAAGCTTTCTTT. This translates into CASSVDLGRTEAFF. The chain couples TRBV9 to TRBJ1-1; D gene uncertain. V dropped 0 bases and J dropped 5 bases, with 11 bases sitting between them. The length of the CDR3 is 14 residues. Germline V gives CDR1 SGDLS, CDR2 YYNGEE.